What follows are 14 T cell receptor beta chains derived from one specimen sequenced in a study of T cell clusters in autoimmune cytopenias. One tube held mixed TRB-A and TRB-B primer pools for touch-down PCR. TCRdb re-called the multiplex PCR reads; every CDR3 protein appears as one record, without DNA. In all, the sample yields around 7,000 distinct CDR3 sequences. Each sample's input was 250 ng genomic DNA, 35,000 to 40,000 genome equivalents. Source material: peripheral blood. The origin of the receptors is a human donor with an autoimmune cytopenia or autoimmune hepatitis (not recorded which).

CDR3 amino acids: CASSPGQGSSYEQYF. The rearrangement links TRBV5-6 to TRBJ2-7; TCRdb gives TRBD1 as the D gene, but with no DNA this cannot be confirmed. Per the germline V gene, CDR1 is SGHDT and CDR2 is YYEEEE. This CDR3 is 15 amino acids long.

The V and J genes are TRBV11-2 and TRBJ1-1. The germline V gene has CDR1 SGHAT and CDR2 FQNNGV. This CDR3 comprises 14 residues. The CDR3 reads CASSLDGPHTEAFF.

The chain uses TRBV19 and TRBJ1-2; the D gene TCRdb calls, TRBD1, cannot be checked with no DNA. The germline CDR1 and CDR2 sequences are LNHDA and SQIVND (reference sequence). This CDR3 has 16 amino acids. CDR3 loop: CASSPGQGVGSGGYTF.

The V gene is TRBV7-9, the J gene TRBJ2-7; without DNA, the TCRdb call of TRBD2 cannot be checked. This CDR3 has 15 residues. Germline-derived CDR1 and CDR2 are SEHNR and FQNEAQ (reference sequence). The CDR3: CASSSPGGAAYEQYF.

The chain has TRBV7-9 and TRBJ2-3; no DNA is available, so the TRBD1 call from TCRdb remains unchecked. Germline CDR1 SEHNR, CDR2 FQNEAQ (reference sequence). CDR3 length: 17 residues. The CDR3 loop is CASSRTQGAPRTDTQYF.

CDR3 sequence reads: CASRMTGVYEQYF. The V gene is TRBV6-1, the J gene TRBJ2-7; TCRdb picks TRBD1, but there is no DNA to check that call. Germline V gene data show CDR1 as MNHNS and CDR2 as SASEGT. The CDR3 has 13 amino acids.

The chain links TRBV25-1 to TRBJ1-2. Germline CDR1 and CDR2: MGHDK and SYGVNS. The CDR3 has 15 amino acids. CDR3 region: CASSDHSPGLYGYTF.

Frequency places this clonotype as medium-sized. This sequence joins TRBV7-9 and TRBJ2-1; TCRdb calls TRBD1, which cannot be checked without DNA. CDR3 size: 14 residues. From germline, CDR1 is SEHNR and CDR2 FQNEAQ (reference sequence). The CDR3 protein is CASSLSRQGGEQFF.

V gene TRBV7-9 combines with J gene TRBJ1-1; TCRdb designates TRBD1, a call that cannot be tested without DNA. Looked up from germline, CDR1 is SEHNR and CDR2 is FQNEAQ (reference sequence). The CDR3 is made up of 17 amino acids. The CDR3 sequence is CASSESRGGQGNTEAFF.

CDR3 sequence reads: CASSGRGPEAFF. V gene TRBV19 combines with J gene TRBJ1-1; TCRdb's D gene call, TRBD1, goes unchecked for lack of DNA. The CDR3 covers 12 residues. Germline-derived CDR1 and CDR2 are LNHDA and SQIVND (reference sequence).

The V gene is TRBV14, the J gene TRBJ2-1; there is no DNA to check the TCRdb D call of TRBD2. Germline CDR1 is SGHDN and CDR2 is FVKESK. The CDR3 is 16 residues long. CDR3 sequence: CASSQGLAGKYNEQFF.

The J gene is TRBJ1-5, the V gene TRBV12-3 or TRBV12-4; TCRdb outputs TRBD1, but without DNA this stays unchecked. The CDR3 is 16 residues long. CDR3 sequence: CASSSTGGADNQPQHF.

This rearrangement joins TRBV10-3 to TRBJ2-4; TCRdb selects TRBD1, and the lack of DNA leaves this call unchecked. CDR3 length: 14 residues. Germline V lookup: CDR1 ENHRY, CDR2 SYGVKD. CDR3 protein: CAISESLQGNIQYF.

The CDR3: CASSRGTANTEAFF. The chain uses TRBV6-2 or TRBV6-3 and TRBJ1-1; without DNA, the TCRdb call of TRBD1 cannot be checked. The CDR3 extends over 14 amino acids. The germline CDR1 and CDR2 sequences are MNHEY and SVGEGT.